This is a list of T cell receptor beta chains from one sample in a study of T-cell reconstitution after alpha-beta-depleted transplantation in children. In TCRdb, the PCR reads were re-called with MiXCR into one record per CDR3 protein. The table includes about 300,000 distinct CDR3 sequences, 6.5% to 9% detected once. The source material was peripheral blood, sampled 360 days after TCRalphabeta/CD19-depleted stem cell transplant. The receptors were sampled from a female patient younger than 10 who had a stem cell transplant for Fanconi anemia, so the T cells may come from the graft donor. Each CDR3 is given without its conserved first and last residue. Each record gives: J gene, V gene, CDR3 protein.

j_gene: TRBJ2-7
v_gene: TRBV7-9
CDR3aa: ASSLASGLGAYEQY

j_gene: TRBJ1-5
v_gene: TRBV24-1
CDR3aa: ATSDFRTGTHSNQPQH

j_gene: TRBJ1-5
v_gene: TRBV10-3
CDR3aa: AISAQPQH

j_gene: TRBJ1-1
v_gene: TRBV12-3/TRBV12-4
CDR3aa: ASIRRGAF

j_gene: TRBJ2-5
v_gene: TRBV18
CDR3aa: ASSPKPQETQY

j_gene: TRBJ1-1
v_gene: TRBV6-5
CDR3aa: ASRRSGAPTNTEAF

j_gene: TRBJ1-1
v_gene: TRBV29-1
CDR3aa: SVAWDANTEAF

j_gene: TRBJ2-1
v_gene: TRBV24-1
CDR3aa: ATSARGTRTYNEQF

j_gene: TRBJ1-2
v_gene: TRBV4-2
CDR3aa: ASSQAPNYGYT

j_gene: TRBJ2-1
v_gene: TRBV12-3/TRBV12-4
CDR3aa: ASLRNSNNEQF

j_gene: TRBJ1-1
v_gene: TRBV7-7
CDR3aa: ASSSTPVNTEAF

j_gene: TRBJ1-1
v_gene: TRBV11-2
CDR3aa: ASSLAGGGAEAF

j_gene: TRBJ2-1
v_gene: TRBV7-3
CDR3aa: ASSLTRLAGISNEQF

j_gene: TRBJ2-6
v_gene: TRBV30
CDR3aa: AWSLGQTGANVLT

j_gene: TRBJ2-3
v_gene: TRBV28
CDR3aa: ASSLGTTQY

j_gene: TRBJ2-7
v_gene: TRBV29-1
CDR3aa: SVEGDTGQGWCEQY

j_gene: TRBJ2-1
v_gene: TRBV20-1
CDR3aa: SATGGPLNEQF

j_gene: TRBJ1-1
v_gene: TRBV20-1
CDR3aa: SFRGRGMNTEAF

j_gene: TRBJ1-1
v_gene: TRBV7-6
CDR3aa: ASSKGQANTEAF

j_gene: TRBJ2-2
v_gene: TRBV20-1
CDR3aa: SARAAGLAGGELF

j_gene: TRBJ1-1
v_gene: TRBV6-5
CDR3aa: ASTLAGGLMNTEAF

j_gene: TRBJ2-7
v_gene: TRBV28
CDR3aa: ASSLRVPYEQY

j_gene: TRBJ2-5
v_gene: TRBV6-2/TRBV6-3
CDR3aa: ASSYVGLETQY

j_gene: TRBJ2-1
v_gene: TRBV15
CDR3aa: ATSRLTYNEQF

j_gene: TRBJ2-1
v_gene: TRBV9
CDR3aa: ASSVRGGLNNEQF

j_gene: TRBJ2-1
v_gene: TRBV29-1
CDR3aa: SVDLDRAYNEQF

j_gene: TRBJ2-1
v_gene: TRBV7-2
CDR3aa: ASSRAGVYNEQF

j_gene: TRBJ2-3
v_gene: TRBV5-1
CDR3aa: ASRDRSHSTDTQY

j_gene: TRBJ2-6
v_gene: TRBV11-2
CDR3aa: ASSFLGTLSSGANVLT

j_gene: TRBJ2-2
v_gene: TRBV7-9
CDR3aa: ASSLQDPIANTGELF

j_gene: TRBJ2-3
v_gene: TRBV5-1
CDR3aa: ASSLWTSGGTDTQY

j_gene: TRBJ2-1
v_gene: TRBV10-3
CDR3aa: AISPRLEGGNYNEQF